In its sample, the clone carrying this T cell receptor (beta chain) was seen once. The sample belongs to a study of blood T cell repertoires in COVID-19. Looking at the study overall: Samples taken during acute and convalescent COVID-19 were collected in the United States, Italy and Spain. T cells, B-cell-depleted T cells, or PBMCs supplied cDNA or gDNA.

Study processing details: From reference gene primer amplification, estimates of nucleated cell counts were derived. Measured with immunoSEQ multiplex PCR; TCRdb has only the in-frame clones, and not every one. That table gives V, J and clone size, and the DNA gave D and trimming. This table holds 200,000 to 250,000 clones, roughly 94% found once. This clonotype was obtained from a man aged 25 to 45 with acute or convalescent COVID-19. Sequencing was carried out using peripheral blood.

This CDR3 reads CASRSLAVSGYEQYF. Written as DNA, the CDR3 is TGTGCCAGCAGATCCCTAGCCGTCAGCGGGTACGAGCAGTACTTC. This chain connects TRBV7-8 to TRBJ2-7, with D possibly matching TRBD2 (6 bases). There are 15 residues in the CDR3. The V gene's germline CDR1 is SGHVS and CDR2 FQNEAQ. The V and J ends lost 6 bases and 4 bases respectively, with 19 bases between them.